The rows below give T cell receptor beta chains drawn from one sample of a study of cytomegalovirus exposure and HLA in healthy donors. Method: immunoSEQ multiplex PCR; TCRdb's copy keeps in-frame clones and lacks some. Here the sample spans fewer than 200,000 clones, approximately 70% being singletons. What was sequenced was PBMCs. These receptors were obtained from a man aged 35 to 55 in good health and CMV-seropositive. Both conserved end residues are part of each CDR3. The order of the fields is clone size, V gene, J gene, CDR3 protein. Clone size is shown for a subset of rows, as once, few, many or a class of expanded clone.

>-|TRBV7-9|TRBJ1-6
CASRGEEQGSYNSPLHF
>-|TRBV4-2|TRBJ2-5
CASSHPSGGAETQYF
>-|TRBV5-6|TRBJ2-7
CASSMAGGLTYEQYF
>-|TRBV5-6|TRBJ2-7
CASRKDSLEQYF
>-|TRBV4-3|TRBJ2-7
CASSPASGQPYEQYF
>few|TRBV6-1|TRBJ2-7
CASSRDSTYEQYF
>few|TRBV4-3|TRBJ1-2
CASSQDIRTGGDSGYGYTF
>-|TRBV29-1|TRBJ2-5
CSVEGRFQETQYF
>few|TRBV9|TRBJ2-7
CASSGGGTVSYEQYF
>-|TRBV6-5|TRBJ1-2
CASSYSVGRASDGYTF
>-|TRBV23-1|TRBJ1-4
CASSQSNRGHTNEKLFF
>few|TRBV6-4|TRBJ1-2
CASSRGQGGETNYGYTF
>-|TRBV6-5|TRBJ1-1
CASIRDTSGAEAFF
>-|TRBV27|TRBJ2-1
CASSLGTVYNEQFF
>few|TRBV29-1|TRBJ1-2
CSVEAVRALDGYTF
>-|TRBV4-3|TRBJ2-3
CASSQDGPGQGSADTQYF
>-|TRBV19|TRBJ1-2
CASRRTGSNYGYTF
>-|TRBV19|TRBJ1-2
CASREGLRGYGYTF
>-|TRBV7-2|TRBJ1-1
CASSPWTVGAFF
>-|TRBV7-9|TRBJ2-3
CSSSSHRRWQNLSTDTQYF
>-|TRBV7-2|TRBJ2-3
CASSPRGGADTQYF
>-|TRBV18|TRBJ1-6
CASSPTGTGDSPLHF
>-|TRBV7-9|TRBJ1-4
CASIDRDSNEKLFF
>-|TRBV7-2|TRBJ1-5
CASSLRGTGPYSNQPQHF
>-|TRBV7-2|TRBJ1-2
CASSSFVGTRGYGYTF
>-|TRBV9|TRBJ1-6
CASRTGSSYNSPLHF
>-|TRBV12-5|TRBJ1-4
CASGSRRNITF
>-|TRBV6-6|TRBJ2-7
CASSYSGEEGEQYF
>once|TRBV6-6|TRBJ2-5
CASTNPPLAPETQYF
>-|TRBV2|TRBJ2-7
CASIGSGDEQYF
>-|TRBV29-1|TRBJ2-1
CSVEGERDRDPYNEQFF
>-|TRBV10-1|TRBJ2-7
CASSESVIAGGIDEQYF
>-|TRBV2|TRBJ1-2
CASSPQEAVGYTF
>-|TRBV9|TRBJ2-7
CASSVAPVGGSYEQYF
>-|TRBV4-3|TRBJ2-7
CASSPGLVAYEQYF
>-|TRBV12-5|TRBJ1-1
CASGLGGEAFF
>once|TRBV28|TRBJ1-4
CASTTDRAFEKLFF
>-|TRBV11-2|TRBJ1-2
CASSPPGGGTRGYTF
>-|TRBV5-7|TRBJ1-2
CASSLDPVPLYGYTF
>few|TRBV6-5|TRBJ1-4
CASSRQGFNEKLFF
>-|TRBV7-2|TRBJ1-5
CASSFNRGKDQPQHF
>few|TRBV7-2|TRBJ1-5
CASSPGGSSNQPQHF